These 13 T cell receptor beta chains originate from one sample sequenced in a study of blood T cell repertoires in COVID-19. TCRdb keeps only in-frame clones here, not all; method: immunoSEQ multiplex PCR. The data contain 150,000 to 250,000 clones, approximately 90% of them singletons. The source material was PBMCs or T cells enriched from blood (not recorded which). These receptors all stem from a woman in her twenties or thirties who had recovered from COVID-19.

The chain recombines TRBV5-6 with TRBJ2-7; the D is unclear. The germline gives CDR1 SGHDT, CDR2 YYEEEE. The germline V and J ends were trimmed by 4 bases and 7 bases, with 12 bases remaining between them. The CDR3 loop spans 12 amino acids. The CDR3 nucleotides are TGTGCCAGCAGCCCCGTCCCCGAGGAGCAGTACTTC. Encoded protein: CASSPVPEEQYF.

This clone appeared once. V and J are TRBV5-6 and TRBJ2-3, with 14 bases matching TRBD2. There are 17 residues in the CDR3. The germline gives CDR1 SGHDT, CDR2 YYEEEE. The V and J ends lost 3 bases and 5 bases, in that order; junction bases with no gene match: 8. The CDR3 loop reads CASSYPGLAGVGDTQYF. CDR3 bases: TGTGCCAGCAGCTACCCGGGACTAGCGGGGGTGGGAGATACGCAGTATTTT.

The V call is TRBV11-2, the J call TRBJ1-1; D is possibly TRBD1 (5 bases). Germline assignment: CDR1 SGHAT and CDR2 FQNNGV. The ends were cut back, 1 base at V and 4 bases at J, with 7 bases in the middle. This CDR3 spans 13 amino acids. Here the CDR3 reads CASSLATATEAFF. The DNA of the CDR3 is TGTGCCAGCAGCTTAGCGACAGCCACTGAAGCTTTCTTT.

The rearrangement joins TRBV10-3 to TRBJ2-5; 13 bases line up with TRBD2. The CDR3 sequence is 15 residues long. V gave up 6 bases and J gave up 5 bases; unmatched junction bases: 6. Germline values: CDR1 ENHRY, CDR2 SYGVKD. CDR3 loop: CAIRTGLAGQETQYF. Here the CDR3 DNA reads TGTGCCATCAGGACGGGACTAGCGGGGCAGGAGACCCAGTACTTC.

This chain links TRBV19 with TRBJ1-2, with D perhaps TRBD1 (6 bases). This CDR3 is built from 15 residues. V was cut by 1 base and J by 2 bases, with 11 bases left in between. Germline assignment: CDR1 LNHDA and CDR2 SQIVND (reference sequence). The CDR3 is CASSIAGRGNYGYTF. In DNA form, the CDR3 reads TGTGCCAGTAGTATAGCGGGCAGGGGCAACTATGGCTACACCTTC.

This chain links TRBV4-2 with TRBJ2-2, with D unclear. The CDR3 has 14 residues. With 4 bases removed from V and 4 bases from J, the gap between germline ends came to 10 bases. The germline gives CDR1 LGHNA, CDR2 YNFKEQ. CDR3 region: CASSREVATGELFF. In nucleotides, the CDR3 is TGTGCCAGCAGCCGTGAAGTAGCCACCGGGGAGCTGTTTTTT.

The chain has TRBV7-9 and TRBJ1-2; a weak D match, TRBD1 (5 bases). The CDR3 runs 14 residues. The V gene's germline CDR1 is SEHNR and CDR2 FQNEAQ (reference sequence). The V and J ends lost 3 bases and 4 bases respectively, with 12 bases between them. The CDR3 sequence: CASSFGRGSYGYTF. As DNA, the CDR3 is TGTGCCAGCAGCTTTGGGCGGGGGAGCTATGGCTACACCTTC.

The chain joins TRBV5-4 to TRBJ1-2; D unclear. Trimming removed 0 bases at V and 10 bases at J, with 7 bases between. This CDR3 region has 11 residues. The germline CDR1 and CDR2 sequences are SGHNT and YYREEE (reference sequence). The CDR3 spells CASSLERVYTF. The CDR3 DNA reads as TGTGCCAGCAGCTTGGAGCGGGTCTACACCTTC.

The rearrangement links TRBV4-2 to TRBJ2-5; 9 bases are a match to TRBD1. Germline V gene data show CDR1 as LGHNA and CDR2 as YNFKEQ. Trimming cost V 0 bases and J 4 bases; bases outside gene matches: 6. CDR3 length equals 16 residues. The CDR3 DNA follows: TGTGCCAGCAGCCAAGATTGGGGGACAGGGAGAGAGACCCAGTACTTC. This translates into CASSQDWGTGRETQYF.

This chain uses TRBV7-9 with TRBJ2-5; TRBD1 matches at 8 bases. Per the germline V gene, CDR1 is SEHNR and CDR2 is FQNEAQ (reference sequence). The V segment lost 3 bases and the J segment 5 bases; nucleotides outside the gene matches: 5. This CDR3 spans 14 amino acids. Here the CDR3 DNA reads TGTGCCAGCAGCTTGGCAGGGGGCGAGGAGACCCAGTACTTC. Its translation is CASSLAGGEETQYF.

V is TRBV7-9 and J is TRBJ1-2; no clear D gene. Trimming shortened V by 1 base and J by 1 base, and 10 bases separated the two germline ends. The CDR3 is 15 amino acids. CDR1 is SEHNR and CDR2 is FQNEAQ in the germline V gene (reference sequence). The CDR3 loop reads CASSLGAQVNYGYTF. The CDR3 DNA follows: TGTGCCAGCAGCTTAGGGGCCCAGGTTAACTATGGCTACACCTTC.

The gene calls are TRBV7-9 and TRBJ1-3; 7 bases are a match to TRBD1. This CDR3 has 17 residues. The J segment lost 0 bases and the V segment lost 4 bases, leaving 9 bases of the junction unmatched. CDR1 is SEHNR and CDR2 is FQNEAQ in the germline V gene (reference sequence). The chain's CDR3 is CASSSAGGVLSGNTIYF. The CDR3 region has the DNA TGTGCCAGCAGCTCCGCAGGGGGAGTCCTCTCTGGAAACACCATATATTTT.

This chain joins TRBV27 and TRBJ1-4, with 7 nucleotides matching TRBD1. Germline trimming cut 4 bases from V and 2 bases from J; bases unmatched to any gene: 10. CDR1 is MNHEY and CDR2 is SMNVEV in the germline V gene (reference sequence). This CDR3 spans 17 amino acids. This CDR3 reads CASSSGGIDSTNEKLFF. CDR3 nucleotides: TGTGCCAGCAGTTCAGGGGGAATTGACTCCACTAATGAAAAACTGTTTTTT. Complete variable domain (other parts from reference TRBV27 and TRBJ1-4): EAQVTQNPRYLITVTGKKLTVTCSQNMNHEYMSWYRQDPGLGLRQIYYSMNVEVTDKGDVPEGYKVSRKEKRNFPLILESPSPNQTSLYFCASSSGGIDSTNEKLFFGSGTQLSVL.